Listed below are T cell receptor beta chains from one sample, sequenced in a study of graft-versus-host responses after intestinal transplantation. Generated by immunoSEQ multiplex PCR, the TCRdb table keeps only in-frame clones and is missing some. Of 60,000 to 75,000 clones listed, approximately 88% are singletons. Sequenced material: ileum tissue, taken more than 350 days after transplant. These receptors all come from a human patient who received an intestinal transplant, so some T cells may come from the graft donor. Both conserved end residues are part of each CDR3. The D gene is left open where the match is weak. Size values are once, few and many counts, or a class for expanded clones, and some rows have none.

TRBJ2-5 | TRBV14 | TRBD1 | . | CASSQGTGEETQYF | TGTGCCAGCAGCCAAGGTACAGGGGAAGAGACCCAGTACTTC
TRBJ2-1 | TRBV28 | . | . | CASSLYGEQFF | TGTGCCAGCAGTTTATATGGTGAGCAGTTCTTC
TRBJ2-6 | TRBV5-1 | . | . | CASSLAAGVSSGANVLTF | TGCGCCAGCAGCTTGGCCGCAGGGGTGTCCTCTGGGGCCAACGTCCTGACTTTC
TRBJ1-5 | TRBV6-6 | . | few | CASSRGQSNQPQHF | TGTGCCAGCAGCAGAGGACAAAGCAATCAGCCCCAGCATTTT
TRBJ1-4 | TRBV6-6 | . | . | CASSSGGCREKLFF | TGTGCCAGCAGCTCTGGTGGGTGTAGGGAAAAACTGTTTTTT
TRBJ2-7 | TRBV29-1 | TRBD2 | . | CSVEEKREGYEQYF | TGCAGCGTTGAAGAAAAGCGGGAAGGCTACGAGCAGTACTTC
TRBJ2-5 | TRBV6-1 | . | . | CASSTPGLQETQYF | TGTGCCAGCAGCACCCCAGGACTTCAAGAGACCCAGTACTTC
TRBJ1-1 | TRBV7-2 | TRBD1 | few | CASSLGWTGPTEAFF | TGTGCCAGCAGCTTAGGGTGGACAGGGCCCACTGAAGCTTTCTTT
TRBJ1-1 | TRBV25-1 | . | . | CASSAPTENTEAFF | TGTGCCAGCAGTGCCCCGACAGAGAACACTGAAGCTTTCTTT
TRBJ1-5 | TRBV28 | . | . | CASSPPGSNQPQHF | TGTGCCAGCAGCCCTCCGGGTAGCAATCAGCCCCAGCATTTT
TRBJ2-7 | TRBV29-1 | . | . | CSARPGDMYEQYF | TGCAGCGCCCGACCGGGAGACATGTACGAGCAGTACTTC
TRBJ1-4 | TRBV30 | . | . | CAWSLSDVYNEKLFF | TGTGCCTGGAGCCTATCGGATGTATATAATGAAAAACTGTTTTTT
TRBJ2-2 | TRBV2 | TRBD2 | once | CASRDSGRSTGELFF | TGTGCCAGCAGGGATAGCGGGAGGAGCACCGGGGAGCTGTTTTTT
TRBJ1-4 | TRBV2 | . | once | CASNLQGTNEKLFF | TGTGCCAGCAATTTACAGGGAACTAATGAAAAACTGTTTTTT
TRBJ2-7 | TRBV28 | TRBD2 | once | CASSLLAGSEQYF | TGTGCCAGCAGTTTGCTAGCGGGTTCCGAGCAGTACTTC
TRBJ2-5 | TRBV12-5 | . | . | CASGLGQGGVETQYF | TGTGCTAGTGGTTTAGGGCAGGGAGGCGTGGAGACCCAGTACTTC
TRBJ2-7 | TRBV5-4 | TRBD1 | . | CASSWPGQGAGEQYF | TGTGCCAGCAGCTGGCCGGGACAGGGGGCAGGGGAGCAGTACTTC
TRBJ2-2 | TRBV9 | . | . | CASSVDIGGTPGELFF | TGTGCCAGCAGCGTAGATATTGGGGGAACACCCGGGGAGCTGTTTTTT
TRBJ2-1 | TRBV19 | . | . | CASSPPWGDEQFF | TGTGCCAGTAGTCCCCCCTGGGGGGATGAGCAGTTCTTC
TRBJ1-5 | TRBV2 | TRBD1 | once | CASRSTWTGGNQPQHF | TGTGCCAGCAGGAGCACCTGGACAGGGGGGAATCAGCCCCAGCATTTT
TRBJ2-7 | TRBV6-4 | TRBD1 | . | CASSDSKRTGIGYEQYF | TGTGCCAGCAGTGACTCAAAAAGGACAGGGATAGGGTACGAGCAGTACTTC
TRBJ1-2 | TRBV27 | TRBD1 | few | CASSRTGTGDGYTF | TGTGCCAGCAGTCGTACCGGGACAGGGGATGGCTACACCTTC
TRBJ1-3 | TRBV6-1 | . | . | CASSDKRGDSSGNTIYF | TGTGCCAGCAGTGATAAGAGGGGTGACAGCTCTGGAAACACCATATATTTT
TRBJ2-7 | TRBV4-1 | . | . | CASSQGVDYEQYF | TGCGCCAGCAGCCAAGGGGTGGACTACGAGCAGTACTTC
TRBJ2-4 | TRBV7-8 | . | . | CASSLKTTGTKNIQYF | TGTGCCAGCAGCTTGAAGACCACAGGGACCAAAAACATTCAGTACTTC
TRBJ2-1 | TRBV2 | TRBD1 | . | CASSWGQGVVNEQFF | TGTGCCAGCAGTTGGGGACAGGGGGTGGTCAATGAGCAGTTCTTC
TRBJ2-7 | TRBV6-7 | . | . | CASSYVLAYEQYF | TGTGCCAGCAGTTACGTCCTAGCCTACGAGCAGTACTTC
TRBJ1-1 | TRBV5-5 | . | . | CASSFPPQGNTEAFF | TGTGCCAGCAGCTTCCCCCCACAGGGGAACACTGAAGCTTTCTTT
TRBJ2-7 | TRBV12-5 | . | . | CASGSGPEQYF | TGTGCTAGTGGTTCCGGTCCCGAGCAGTACTTC
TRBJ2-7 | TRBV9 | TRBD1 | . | CASSVGSLWGTGTYEQYF | TGTGCCAGCAGCGTAGGAAGTCTTTGGGGGACAGGGACGTACGAGCAGTACTTC
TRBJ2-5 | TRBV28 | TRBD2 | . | CASSSAPLALAGFQETQYF | TGTGCCAGCAGTTCCGCTCCGCTCGCTCTAGCGGGCTTCCAAGAGACCCAGTACTTC
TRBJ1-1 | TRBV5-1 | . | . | CASSFPGATEAFF | TGCGCCAGCAGCTTTCCGGGGGCCACTGAAGCTTTCTTT
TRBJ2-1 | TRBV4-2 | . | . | CASRLLQDRSDEQFF | TGTGCCAGCAGGCTTTTGCAGGATAGGAGCGATGAGCAGTTCTTC
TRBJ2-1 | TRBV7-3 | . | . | CASSLNGGEQFF | TGTGCCAGCAGCTTAAACGGCGGTGAGCAGTTCTTC
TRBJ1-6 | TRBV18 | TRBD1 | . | CASSPFRDSYNSPLHF | TGTGCCAGCTCACCATTCCGGGACAGCTATAATTCACCCCTCCACTTT
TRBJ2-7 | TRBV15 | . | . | CATSRDMDVRAYEQYF | TGTGCCACCAGCAGAGATATGGATGTTCGGGCCTACGAGCAGTACTTC
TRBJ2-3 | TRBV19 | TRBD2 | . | CASSIASGRDTQYF | TGTGCCAGTAGTATAGCGTCCGGGAGGGATACGCAGTATTTT
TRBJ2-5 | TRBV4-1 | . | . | CASSQDWGEVETQYF | TGCGCCAGCAGCCAAGATTGGGGGGAAGTGGAGACCCAGTACTTC
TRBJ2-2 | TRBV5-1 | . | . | CASSFFPSGTEAGELFF | TGCGCCAGCAGCTTTTTTCCATCAGGTACGGAGGCCGGGGAGCTGTTTTTT
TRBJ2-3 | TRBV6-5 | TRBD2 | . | CASSYGGGSTDTQYF | TGTGCCAGCAGTTACGGGGGGGGAAGCACAGATACGCAGTATTTT
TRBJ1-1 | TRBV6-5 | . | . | CASSFQWGVKNTEAFF | TGTGCCAGCAGTTTCCAATGGGGAGTCAAGAACACTGAAGCTTTCTTT
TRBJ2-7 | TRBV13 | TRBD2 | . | CASSSKILAGVGEQYF | TGTGCCAGCAGCTCCAAAATACTAGCGGGAGTAGGGGAGCAGTACTTC
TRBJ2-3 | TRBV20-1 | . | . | CSAPLAYTQYF | TGCAGTGCTCCTCTCGCTTATACGCAGTATTTT
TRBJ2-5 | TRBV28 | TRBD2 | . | CASTRTSGSLETQYF | TGTGCCAGCACCCGGACTAGCGGGAGTTTGGAGACCCAGTACTTC
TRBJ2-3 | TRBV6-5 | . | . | CASRSLGARTDTQYF | TGTGCCAGCAGATCCCTGGGGGCTCGCACAGATACGCAGTATTTT
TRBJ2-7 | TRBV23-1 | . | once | CASSRGEPGLFYVYEQYF | TGCGCCAGCAGTCGGGGTGAGCCAGGTTTATTTTATGTCTACGAGCAGTACTTC
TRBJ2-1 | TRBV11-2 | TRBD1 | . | CASSSGQGAVNEQFF | TGTGCCAGCAGCTCTGGACAGGGGGCGGTCAATGAGCAGTTCTTC
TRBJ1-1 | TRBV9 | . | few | CASSLGGGTEAFF | TGTGCCAGCAGCCTGGGGGGGGGCACTGAAGCTTTCTTT
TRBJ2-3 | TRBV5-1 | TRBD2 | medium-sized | CASSLTGARGLANVYTQYF | TGCGCCAGCAGCTTGACCGGGGCCCGGGGACTAGCGAACGTTTATACGCAGTATTTT
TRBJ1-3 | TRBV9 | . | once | CASSVGGAETIYF | TGTGCCAGCAGCGTAGGAGGGGCCGAGACCATATATTTT
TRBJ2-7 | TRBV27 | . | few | CASSFHKGYEQYF | TGTGCCAGCAGTTTTCACAAGGGTTACGAGCAGTACTTC
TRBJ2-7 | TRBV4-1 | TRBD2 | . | CASSQEVGSGTSGVYEQYF | TGCGCCAGCAGCCAAGAAGTCGGGTCGGGGACTAGCGGCGTCTACGAGCAGTACTTC
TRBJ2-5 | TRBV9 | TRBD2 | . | CASSDSGTDQETQYF | TGTGCCAGCAGCGACAGCGGGACCGACCAAGAGACCCAGTACTTC
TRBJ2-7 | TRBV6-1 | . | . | CASSGGRDNSYEQYF | TGTGCCAGCAGTGGGGGCCGGGACAACTCCTACGAGCAGTACTTC
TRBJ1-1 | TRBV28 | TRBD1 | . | CASSPGTVGTEAFF | TGTGCCAGCAGTCCCGGGACAGTAGGCACTGAAGCTTTCTTT
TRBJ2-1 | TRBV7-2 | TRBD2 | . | CASTRLAGGSEQFF | TGTGCCAGCACCCGACTAGCGGGGGGCTCGGAGCAGTTCTTC
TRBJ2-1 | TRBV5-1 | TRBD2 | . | CASSLTSGGLVYNEQFF | TGCGCCAGCAGCTTGACTAGCGGAGGCCTCGTCTACAATGAGCAGTTCTTC
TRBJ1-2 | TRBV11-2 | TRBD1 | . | CASSLGQGRYGYTF | TGTGCCAGCAGCCTTGGACAGGGGAGGTATGGCTACACCTTC
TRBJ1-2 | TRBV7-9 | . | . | CASSLPLAGDGYTF | TGTGCCAGCAGCTTACCTCTTGCTGGGGATGGCTACACCTTC
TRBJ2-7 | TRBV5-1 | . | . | CASSKPGPLGGDEQYF | TGCGCCAGCAGCAAGCCGGGGCCCTTAGGAGGTGACGAGCAGTACTTC